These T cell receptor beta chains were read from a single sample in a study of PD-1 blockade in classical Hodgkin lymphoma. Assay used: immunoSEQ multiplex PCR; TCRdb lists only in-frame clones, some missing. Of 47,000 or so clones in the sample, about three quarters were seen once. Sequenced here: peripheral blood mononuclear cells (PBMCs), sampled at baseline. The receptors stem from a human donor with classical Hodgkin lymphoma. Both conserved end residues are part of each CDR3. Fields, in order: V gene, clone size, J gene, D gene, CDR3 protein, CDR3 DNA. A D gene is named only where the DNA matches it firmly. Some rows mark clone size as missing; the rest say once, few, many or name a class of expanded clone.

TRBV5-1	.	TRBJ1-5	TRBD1	CASSQGRTGLPKDSNQPQHF	TGCGCCAGCAGTCAAGGCCGGACAGGGCTTCCGAAGGATAGCAATCAGCCCCAGCATTTT
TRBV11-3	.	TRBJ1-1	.	CASSSGENTEAFF	TGTGCCAGCTCCTCCGGGGAGAACACTGAAGCTTTCTTT
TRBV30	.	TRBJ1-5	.	CAWNPGAVNQPQHF	TGTGCCTGGAACCCAGGGGCGGTCAATCAGCCCCAGCATTTT
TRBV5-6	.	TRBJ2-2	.	CASRRQSTGELFF	TGTGCCAGCAGACGCCAGTCAACCGGGGAGCTGTTTTTT
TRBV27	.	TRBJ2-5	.	CASRQATGETQYF	TGTGCCAGCAGACAGGCCACCGGGGAGACCCAGTACTTC
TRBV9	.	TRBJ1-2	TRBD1	CASSVGGTGNYGYTF	TGTGCCAGCAGCGTAGGGGGGACAGGGAACTATGGCTACACCTTC
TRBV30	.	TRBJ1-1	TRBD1	CAWSVLGTGGTSAEAFF	TGTGCCTGGAGTGTACTAGGGACAGGGGGAACATCGGCTGAAGCTTTCTTT
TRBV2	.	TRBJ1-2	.	CASSEMGYGYTF	TGTGCCAGCAGTGAAATGGGGTATGGCTACACCTTC
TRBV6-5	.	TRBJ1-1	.	CASSYSISVPTEAFF	TGTGCCAGCAGTTACTCTATCTCGGTGCCCACTGAAGCTTTCTTT
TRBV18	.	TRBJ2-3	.	CASSPTGPDTQYF	TGTGCCAGCTCACCCACCGGCCCAGATACGCAGTATTTT
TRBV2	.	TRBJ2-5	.	CASSEEETQYF	TGTGCCAGCAGTGAGGAGGAGACCCAGTACTTC
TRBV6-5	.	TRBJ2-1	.	CASSYSPAVEQFF	TGTGCCAGCAGTTACTCCCCTGCAGTGGAGCAGTTCTTC
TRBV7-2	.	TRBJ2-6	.	CASSPTRPSGANVLTF	TGTGCCAGCAGTCCCACACGGCCCTCTGGGGCCAACGTCCTGACTTTC
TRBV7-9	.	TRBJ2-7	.	CASSPSAPPIYEQYF	TGTGCCAGCAGCCCTAGCGCCCCCCCCATATACGAGCAGTACTTC
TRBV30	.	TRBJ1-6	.	CAWSDWAVLSSYNSPLHF	TGTGCCTGGAGTGATTGGGCCGTGCTTAGCTCCTATAATTCACCCCTCCACTTT
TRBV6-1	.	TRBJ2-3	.	CASSPGQFTTDTQYF	TGTGCCAGCAGCCCAGGACAGTTTACTACAGATACGCAGTATTTT
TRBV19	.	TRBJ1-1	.	CASSAWGRLFEAFF	TGTGCCAGTAGTGCGTGGGGGCGGCTGTTTGAAGCTTTCTTT
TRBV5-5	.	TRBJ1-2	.	CASSFYHGRDNYGYTF	TGTGCCAGCAGCTTTTACCACGGCAGGGATAACTATGGCTACACCTTC
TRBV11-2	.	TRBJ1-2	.	CASHFSFTRRGPPYGYTF	TGTGCCAGCCACTTCAGCTTCACCAGGCGGGGGCCGCCCTATGGCTACACCTTC
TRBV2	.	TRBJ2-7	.	CASSWTRGNEQYF	TGTGCCAGCAGTTGGACACGTGGGAACGAGCAGTACTTC
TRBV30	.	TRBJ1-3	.	CAWSVGRRSGNTIYF	TGTGCCTGGAGTGTAGGTCGTCGCTCTGGAAACACCATATATTTT
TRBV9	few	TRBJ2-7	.	CASGSDYEQYF	TGTGCCAGCGGGAGTGACTACGAGCAGTACTTC
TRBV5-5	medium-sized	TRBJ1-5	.	CASKQEDNQPQHF	TGTGCCAGCAAACAGGAGGACAATCAGCCCCAGCATTTT
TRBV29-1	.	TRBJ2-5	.	CSVINFQETQYF	TGCAGCGTTATCAACTTCCAAGAGACCCAGTACTTC
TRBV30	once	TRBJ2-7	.	CAWSMGGTHYEQYF	TGTGCCTGGAGTATGGGGGGAACCCACTACGAGCAGTACTTC
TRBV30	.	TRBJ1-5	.	CAWSVGTIGNQPQHF	TGTGCCTGGAGTGTAGGGACTATAGGCAATCAGCCCCAGCATTTT
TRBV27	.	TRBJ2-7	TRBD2	CASSPSGNEQYF	TGTGCCAGCAGCCCTAGCGGGAACGAGCAGTACTTC
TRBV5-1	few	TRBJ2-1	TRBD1	CATGQGAGNEQFF	TGCGCCACCGGACAGGGGGCTGGCAATGAGCAGTTCTTC
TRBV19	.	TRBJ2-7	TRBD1	CASRPTGTPSSYEQYF	TGTGCCAGTAGGCCGACAGGGACACCTTCGTCCTACGAGCAGTACTTC
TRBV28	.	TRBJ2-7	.	CASSFGIREYEQYF	TGTGCCAGCAGTTTTGGGATCCGGGAGTACGAGCAGTACTTC
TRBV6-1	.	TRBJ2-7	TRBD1	CASSIRGPTYEQYF	TGTGCCAGCAGTATCAGGGGGCCGACCTACGAGCAGTACTTC
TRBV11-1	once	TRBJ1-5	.	CASSFDQPQHF	TGTGCCAGCAGCTTCGATCAGCCCCAGCATTTT
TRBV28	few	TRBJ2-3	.	CASSLALLQIPSGDTQYF	TGTGCCAGCAGTTTAGCCCTATTACAGATCCCATCAGGAGATACGCAGTATTTT
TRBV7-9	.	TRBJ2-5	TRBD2	CASSGTSGRFETQYF	TGTGCCAGCAGCGGCACTAGCGGGAGGTTCGAGACCCAGTACTTC